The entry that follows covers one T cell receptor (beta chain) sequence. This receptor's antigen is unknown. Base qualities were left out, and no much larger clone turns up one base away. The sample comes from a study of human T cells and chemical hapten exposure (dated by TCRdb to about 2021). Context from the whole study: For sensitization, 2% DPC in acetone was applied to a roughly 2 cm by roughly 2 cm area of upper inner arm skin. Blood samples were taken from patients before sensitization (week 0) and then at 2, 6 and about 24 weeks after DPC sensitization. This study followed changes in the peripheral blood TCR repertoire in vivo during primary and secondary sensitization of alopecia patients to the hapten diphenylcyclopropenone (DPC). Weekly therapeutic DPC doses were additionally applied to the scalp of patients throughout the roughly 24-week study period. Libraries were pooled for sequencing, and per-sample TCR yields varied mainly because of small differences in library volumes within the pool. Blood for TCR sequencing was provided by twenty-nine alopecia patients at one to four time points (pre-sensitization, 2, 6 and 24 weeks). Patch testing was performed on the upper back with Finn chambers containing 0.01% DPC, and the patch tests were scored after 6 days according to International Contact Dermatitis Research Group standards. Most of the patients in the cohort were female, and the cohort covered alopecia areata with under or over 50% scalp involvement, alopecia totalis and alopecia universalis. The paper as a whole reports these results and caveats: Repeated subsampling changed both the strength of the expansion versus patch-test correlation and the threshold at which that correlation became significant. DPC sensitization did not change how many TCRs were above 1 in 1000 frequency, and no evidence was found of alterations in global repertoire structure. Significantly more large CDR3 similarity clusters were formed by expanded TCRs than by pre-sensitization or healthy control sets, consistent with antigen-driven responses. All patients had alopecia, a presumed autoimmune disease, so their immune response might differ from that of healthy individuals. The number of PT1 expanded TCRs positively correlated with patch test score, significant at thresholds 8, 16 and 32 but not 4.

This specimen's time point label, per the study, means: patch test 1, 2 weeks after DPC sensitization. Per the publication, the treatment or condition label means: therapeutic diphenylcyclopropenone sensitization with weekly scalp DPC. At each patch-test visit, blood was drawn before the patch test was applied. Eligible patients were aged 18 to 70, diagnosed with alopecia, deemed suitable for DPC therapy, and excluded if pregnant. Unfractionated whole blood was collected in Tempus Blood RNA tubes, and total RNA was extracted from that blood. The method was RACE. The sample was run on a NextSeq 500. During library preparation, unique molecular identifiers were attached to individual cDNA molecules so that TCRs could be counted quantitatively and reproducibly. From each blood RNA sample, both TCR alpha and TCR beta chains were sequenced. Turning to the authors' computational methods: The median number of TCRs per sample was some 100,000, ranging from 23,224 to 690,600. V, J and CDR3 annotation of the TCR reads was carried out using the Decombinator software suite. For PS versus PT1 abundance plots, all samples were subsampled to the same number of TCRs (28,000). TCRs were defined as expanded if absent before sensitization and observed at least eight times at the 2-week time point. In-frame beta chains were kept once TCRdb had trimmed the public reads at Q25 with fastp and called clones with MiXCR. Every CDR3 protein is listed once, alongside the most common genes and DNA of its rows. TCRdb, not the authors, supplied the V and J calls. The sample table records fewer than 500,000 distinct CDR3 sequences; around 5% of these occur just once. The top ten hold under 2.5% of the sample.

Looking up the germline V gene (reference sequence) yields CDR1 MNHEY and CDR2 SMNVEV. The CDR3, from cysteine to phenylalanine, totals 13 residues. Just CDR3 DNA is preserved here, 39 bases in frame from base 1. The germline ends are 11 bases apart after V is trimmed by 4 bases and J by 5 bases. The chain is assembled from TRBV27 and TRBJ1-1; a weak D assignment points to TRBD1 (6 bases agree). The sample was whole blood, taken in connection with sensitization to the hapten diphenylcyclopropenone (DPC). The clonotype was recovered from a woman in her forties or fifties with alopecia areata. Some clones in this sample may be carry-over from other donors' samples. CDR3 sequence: CASSWGLGTEAFF. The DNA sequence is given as TGTGCCAGCAGTTGGGGGCTGGGGACTGAAGCTTTCTTT.